The TCR beta chain under discussion was sequenced for a study of shared clonotypes between healthy human individuals. Deep was the level used in running the assay. The table came from immunoSEQ multiplex PCR; TCRdb's copy has only in-frame clones and leaves some out. The sample lists 550,000 to 700,000 clones; 55% to 85% were seen once. Germline V gives CDR1 MNHGY, CDR2 SVAAGI. The length of the CDR3 is 14 residues. V was pared by 5 bases and J by 1 base, with 9 bases between. The authors divided CD4+ cells into CD45RA+ naive and CD45RA-negative memory subsets. The sample was memory CD4+ T cells sorted from blood. Regarding subset: CD45RA-negative fraction. The V call is TRBV6-9, the J call TRBJ2-4, with D hard to call. The TCR comes from a woman aged 30 to 39 in good health. The CDR3 nucleotides are TGTGCCAGCAGTCCCCGGGTGGCCAAAAACATTCAGTACTTC. It translates to CASSPRVAKNIQYF.